Below are 24 T cell receptor beta chains sequenced from a single sample in a study of regulatory T cells in long-lasting Graves disease. Through Arm-PCR of CDR3 regions and iRepertoire HTBI primers, TCR beta libraries were built. TCRdb re-called the multiplex PCR reads with MiXCR, one entry per CDR3 protein. The table records about 300,000 distinct CDR3 sequences, more than 20% of them present only once. The time point is: persistent/refractory GD, antithyroid drugs over 5 years with positive TRAb. PBMC RNA was the source of the TCR library. The specimen comprised peripheral blood mononuclear cells (PBMCs), sampled when the disease was refractory, from a patient treated with antithyroid drugs. The source of these receptors is a female donor with Graves disease.

This rearrangement joins TRBV20-1 to TRBJ2-5; the D is unclear. This CDR3 is 12 amino acids long. V lost 4 bases and J lost 0, with 6 bases in between. The germline gives CDR1 DFQATT, CDR2 SNEGSKA (reference sequence). The CDR3 DNA reads as TGCAGTGCTACGAACAACCAAGAGACCCAGTACTTC. It specifies CSATNNQETQYF.

In its sample, this clonotype was seen many times. The chain is built from TRBV28 and TRBJ1-4; D is unclear. The germline V gene encodes CDR1 MDHEN and CDR2 SYDVKM. The CDR3 is 14 amino acids. Trimming stripped 5 bases from V and 4 bases from J, with 11 bases between. CDR3 nucleotide sequence: TGTGCCAGCAGTCTCCCGCAGGATAATGAAAAACTGTTTTTT. It yields the protein CASSLPQDNEKLFF.

This clonotype was observed a handful of times. The rearrangement links TRBV10-3 to TRBJ1-1; possible D gene TRBD1, 6 bases. There are 16 residues in the CDR3. CDR1 is ENHRY and CDR2 is SYGVKD in the germline V gene. Trimming took 0 bases from V and 5 from J, leaving 16 bases between them. CDR3 amino acids: CAISESGSGVRTEAFF. As DNA, the CDR3 is TGTGCCATCAGTGAGTCGGGGTCAGGGGTGAGGACTGAAGCTTTCTTT.

The table lists this clonotype with many counts. The rearrangement links TRBV3-1 to TRBJ2-5, with 7 bases that match TRBD2. The CDR3 sequence is 16 residues long. V gave up 5 bases and J gave up 5 bases; unmatched junction bases: 14. CDR1 and CDR2 (germline): LGHDT, YNNKEL (reference sequence). Written as DNA, the CDR3 is TGTGCCAGCAGCAAGGGAGGGGAGGTCACGTCTGAGACCCAGTACTTC. Its protein is CASSKGGEVTSETQYF.

This clonotype was observed a handful of times. CDR3 amino acids: CASSVAGDFKKTQYF. The CDR3 DNA reads as TGTGCCAGCAGCGTAGCTGGAGATTTCAAGAAGACCCAGTACTTC. V is TRBV9 and J is TRBJ2-5; D not resolved. The germline V gene encodes CDR1 SGDLS and CDR2 YYNGEE. The ends were cut back, 0 bases at V and 6 bases at J, with 15 bases in the middle. CDR3 size: 15 residues.

This clonotype was seen at least ten times. This chain connects TRBV12-3 or TRBV12-4 to TRBJ1-6, with a tentative D call TRBD1 (5 bases). The CDR3 has 14 amino acids. V lost 3 bases and J 10 bases, leaving 13 bases between the germline ends. The CDR3: CASSFGGSGSPLHF. DNA of the CDR3: TGTGCCAGCAGTTTCGGGGGATCAGGGTCACCCCTCCACTTT.

J is TRBJ2-5 and V is TRBV7-2; D is perhaps TRBD1 (5 bases). The germline V gene has CDR1 SGHTA and CDR2 FQGNSA. The CDR3 runs to 17 residues. V dropped 4 bases and J dropped 5 bases, with 23 bases sitting between them. The CDR3 nucleotides read TGTGCCAGCAGCTCCGGAAGGGGCAGGAAGGCTTGGGAGACCCAGTACTTC. It codes for CASSSGRGRKAWETQYF.

In this sample, this clonotype turned up many times. V is TRBV5-1 and J is TRBJ1-2; D is uncertain. In germline, CDR1 is SGHRS, CDR2 YFSETQ. Trimming removed 7 bases at V and 3 bases at J, with 13 bases between. The CDR3 has 13 residues. The CDR3 loop reads CASRTDGDYGYTF. CDR3 DNA: TGCGCCAGCCGGACGGACGGGGACTATGGCTACACCTTC.

The chain employs TRBV3-1 and TRBJ2-1; D is ambiguous. Germline CDR1 is LGHDT and CDR2 is YNNKEL (reference sequence). This CDR3 contains 17 residues. Deletions cut 0 bases from V and 5 bases from J, with 17 bases between. CDR3 sequence reads: CASSQDKSSPANNEQFF. The CDR3 DNA follows: TGTGCCAGCAGCCAAGATAAGTCGAGTCCTGCCAACAATGAGCAGTTCTTC.

The chain carries TRBV7-2 and TRBJ2-3; D perhaps matches TRBD2 (6 bases). This CDR3 spans 13 amino acids. Germline-derived CDR1 and CDR2 are SGHTA and FQGNSA. Trimming pared 5 bases from V and 6 bases from J, leaving 12 bases between. The CDR3 is CASSPSAGDTQYF. The CDR3 DNA is TGTGCCAGCAGCCCATCCGCGGGGGATACGCAGTATTTT.

As to this clonotype: Given a much more abundant clone one base away, this may be a read error. V gene TRBV6-5 combines with J gene TRBJ1-5; TRBD1 is a possible D gene (5 bases). The V and J ends lost 2 bases and 5 bases respectively, with 13 bases between them. Germline values: CDR1 MNHEY, CDR2 SVGAGI. CDR3 size: 15 residues. This CDR3 is CASSYQGVFDQPQHF. CDR3 sequence (DNA): TGTGCCAGCAGTTACCAAGGGGTTTTCGATCAGCCCCAGCATTTT.

This clonotype was seen at least ten times. The chain uses TRBV29-1 and TRBJ2-7; D call uncertain. Germline V gene sequence: CDR1 SQVTM, CDR2 ANQGSEA. Trimming left V 5 bases short and J 0 bases short, with 8 bases between. The CDR3 has 12 amino acids. In nucleotides, the CDR3 is TGCAGCGTTTTGATCAGCTCCTACGAGCAGTACTTC. Protein: CSVLISSYEQYF.

This chain uses TRBV6-1 with TRBJ1-4, with TRBD1 as a possible D gene (6 bases). The CDR3 is 17 amino acids. V was clipped by 6 bases and J by 3 bases, with 20 bases between them. Germline lookup yields CDR1 MNHNS and CDR2 SASEGT. CDR3 in amino acids: CASSRTGILPPNEKLFF. The CDR3 DNA reads TGTGCCAGCAGCCGAACAGGGATCCTCCCCCCTAATGAAAAACTGTTTTTT.

In its sample, this clonotype was seen many times. The chain is built from TRBV6-1 and TRBJ1-5; D remains unclear. V was shortened by 0 bases and J by 5 bases, with 11 bases between the two germline ends. The CDR3 totals 15 residues. The germline gives CDR1 MNHNS, CDR2 SASEGT. The CDR3 protein is CASSEATRPHQPQHF. In nucleotides, the CDR3 is TGTGCCAGCAGTGAAGCGACTCGCCCCCATCAGCCCCAGCATTTT.

This clonotype was seen more than once but under ten times. The J gene is TRBJ1-6, the V gene TRBV5-1, with TRBD1 as a possible D gene (6 bases). Germline CDR1 reads SGHRS; CDR2 reads YFSETQ. The CDR3 is 13 residues long. V lost 4 bases and J 9 bases, leaving 11 bases between the germline ends. The CDR3 is CASSAGQSSPLHF. DNA for the CDR3: TGCGCCAGCAGCGCGGGACAAAGTTCACCCCTCCACTTT.

The table lists this clonotype with many counts. The genes are TRBV18 and TRBJ2-7; D gene ambiguous. From germline, CDR1 is KGHSH and CDR2 LQKENI. The V gene lost 3 bases and the J gene lost 1 base, with 7 bases spanning the gap. This CDR3 comprises 13 residues. CDR3 DNA sequence: TGTGCCAGCTCACCCAGAAGTTCCTACGAGCAGTACTTC. Amino acid sequence: CASSPRSSYEQYF.

This clonotype was picked up a small number of times. This chain connects TRBV25-1 to TRBJ2-5, with TRBD1 as a possible D gene (6 bases). The V and J ends lost 1 base and 5 bases respectively, with 14 bases between them. The CDR3 is 15 residues long. In germline, CDR1 is MGHDK, CDR2 SYGVNS. Written as DNA, the CDR3 is TGTGCCAGCAGTGAATCAAACAGGGTCGGGGAGACCCAGTACTTC. Its protein is CASSESNRVGETQYF.

The chain couples TRBV6-1 to TRBJ1-1; D call uncertain. V lost 2 bases to trimming and J lost 8 bases, with 9 bases between them. The CDR3 is made up of 12 amino acids. Germline-derived CDR1 and CDR2 are MNHNS and SASEGT. CDR3: CASSELREEAFF. The CDR3 nucleotides are TGTGCCAGCAGTGAATTGAGAGAAGAAGCTTTCTTT.

The CDR3 protein is CSAGVIIYEQYF. CDR3 nucleotides: TGCAGTGCTGGAGTCATTATCTACGAGCAGTACTTC. This chain uses TRBV20-1 with TRBJ2-7; D not resolved. Germline CDR1 is DFQATT and CDR2 is SNEGSKA (reference sequence). Trimming shortened V by 5 bases and J by 3 bases, and 11 bases separated the two germline ends. CDR3 length: 12 amino acids.

This clonotype was counted between two and nine times. The V call is TRBV4-2, the J call TRBJ2-5; the D call may be TRBD1 or TRBD2 (5 bases each). Trimming left V 1 base short and J 5 bases short, with 11 bases between. Germline V CDR1 and CDR2: LGHNA, YNFKEQ. The CDR3 has 14 amino acids. The CDR3 nucleotides read TGTGCCAGCAGCCAAGTCTGGGGACGCGAGACCCAGTACTTC. Its translation is CASSQVWGRETQYF.

This clonotype was seen many times. CDR3: CASSLDWGSSYGYTF. For the CDR3, the DNA is TGTGCCAGCAGCTTAGATTGGGGCTCATCCTATGGCTACACCTTC. The chain has TRBV7-2 and TRBJ1-2; tentative D call: TRBD1 (5 bases). V was shortened by 1 base and J by 4 bases, with 13 bases between the two germline ends. CDR1 and CDR2 (germline): SGHTA, FQGNSA. The CDR3 covers 15 residues.

Concerning this clonotype: A much larger clone lies one base from this, so it may be a read error. CDR3 sequence: CASSQGGELRSPLHF. As DNA, the CDR3 is TGTGCCAGCTCCCAAGGGGGGGAGCTACGTTCACCCCTCCACTTT. This chain connects TRBV27 to TRBJ1-6; possible D gene TRBD1, 6 bases. CDR1 and CDR2 (germline): MNHEY, SMNVEV (reference sequence). The CDR3 covers 15 residues. V lost 8 bases and J lost 9, with 20 bases in between.

In its sample, this clonotype was seen many times. The chain joins TRBV20-1 to TRBJ1-4, with D possibly being TRBD1 (5 bases). The CDR3 is 14 amino acids. Trimming removed 1 base from V and 7 bases from J, with 13 bases in between. Germline-derived CDR1 and CDR2 are DFQATT and SNEGSKA (reference sequence). CDR3 region: CSARAFSGREKLFF. CDR3 DNA: TGCAGTGCTAGAGCGTTCTCGGGGCGTGAAAAACTGTTTTTT.

This clonotype has more than one count but fewer than ten. The V and J genes are TRBV6-5 and TRBJ1-3; D perhaps matches TRBD1 (5 bases). This CDR3 has 17 residues. CDR1 and CDR2 (germline): MNHEY, SVGAGI. V lost 2 bases and J lost 3, with 17 bases in between. In DNA form, the CDR3 reads TGTGCCAGCAGTTACGACCCCCGGGGGTCAGGTGGAAACACCATATATTTT. Amino acids: CASSYDPRGSGGNTIYF.